This T cell receptor beta chain was sequenced for a study of T cells in Graves' hyperthyroidism and ophthalmopathy. Study-level findings and limits: Most clonotypes expanded in thyroid above 0.001 were likewise present in blood.

Details on this clonotype: Its target is not known.

Germline V gene sequence: CDR1 MNHEY, CDR2 SMNVEV (reference sequence). The length of the CDR3 is 13 residues. The V end was cut by 3 bases, the J end by 4 bases, with 9 bases between. RNA transcripts were the template for amplifying TCR beta CDR3 regions. The TCR CDR3 was amplified in a first-round RT-PCR using the HTBI primer set. TCRdb reprocessed the multiplex PCR reads with MiXCR, giving one entry per CDR3 protein. The sample includes 450,000 to 600,000 distinct CDR3 sequences, roughly 21% of them seen just once. Lactation, pregnancy, other autoimmune disease or uncontrolled infection led to exclusion of patients.

The V gene is TRBV27, the J gene TRBJ1-2; D remains unclear. The source material was blood. The TCR originated in a man aged 40-55 years with Graves' ophthalmopathy. The DNA for the CDR3 is TGTGCCAGCAGTTTTTCGGGATCCTATGGCTACACCTTC. It yields the protein CASSFSGSYGYTF.